The sample holds a few counts of the clone carrying this T cell receptor (beta chain). Its antigen is still unknown. The sample originates from a study of blood T cells in healthy people across ages. Study results and caveats: Calculation of diversity from one million T cells yielded estimates considered to be underestimates.

Isolation per sample recovered at least 7 million PBMCs. The authors ran a second PCR of about 6 to 11 cycles using a sample-barcoded 5' primer and a J-beta primer mix. TCRdb analysed the 5' RACE reads with MiXCR anew, one entry per CDR3 protein. The data hold hundreds of thousands of distinct CDR3 sequences, with 24% observed a single time. Germline loops: CDR1 SGHRS, CDR2 YFSETQ. V shed 0 bases and J shed 3 bases, with 19 bases lying between them. CDR3 length: 18 amino acids. The same data also contributed to another study, on T cells of mothers and their children. That report notes: From each mother came over 9.5 million TCR beta CDR3 reads, and from each child came 2.5 million to 3 million. Regardless of relatedness, pairs show thymic selection shaping TCR recombination output in a similar manner.

The V call is TRBV5-1, the J call TRBJ2-1, with a possible D match to TRBD2 (6 bases). The sequence came from a boy between 10 and 17 years old in good health. Material for sequencing was blood. CDR3 protein: CASSLAEVADAIYNEQFF. In DNA form, the CDR3 reads TGCGCCAGCAGCTTGGCCGAAGTAGCGGACGCAATCTACAATGAGCAGTTCTTC.